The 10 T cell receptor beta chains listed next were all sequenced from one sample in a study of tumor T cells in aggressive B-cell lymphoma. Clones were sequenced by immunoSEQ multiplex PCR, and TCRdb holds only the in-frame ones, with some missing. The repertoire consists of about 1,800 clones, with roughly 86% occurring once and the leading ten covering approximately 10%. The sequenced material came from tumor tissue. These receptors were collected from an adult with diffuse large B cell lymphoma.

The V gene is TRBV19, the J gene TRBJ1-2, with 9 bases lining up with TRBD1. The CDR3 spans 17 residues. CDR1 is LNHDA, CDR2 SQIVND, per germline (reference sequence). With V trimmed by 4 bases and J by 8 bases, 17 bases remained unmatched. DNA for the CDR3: TGTGCCAGTAGTACCCCCTGGGGGGACAGGGTGAATCTCGGCTACACCTTC. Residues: CASSTPWGDRVNLGYTF.

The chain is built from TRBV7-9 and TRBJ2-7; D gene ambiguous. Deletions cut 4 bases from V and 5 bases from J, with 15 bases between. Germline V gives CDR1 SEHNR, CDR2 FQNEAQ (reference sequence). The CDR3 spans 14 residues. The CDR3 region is CASSSRHGRDEQYF. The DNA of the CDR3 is TGTGCCAGCAGCTCAAGACACGGCCGCGACGAGCAGTACTTC.

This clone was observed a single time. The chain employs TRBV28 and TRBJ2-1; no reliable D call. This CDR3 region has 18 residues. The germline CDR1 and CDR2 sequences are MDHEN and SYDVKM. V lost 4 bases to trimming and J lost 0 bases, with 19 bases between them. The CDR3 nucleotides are TGTGCCAGCAGTTCTCCCCTGTATAGAGCCCACTCCTACAATGAGCAGTTCTTC. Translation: CASSSPLYRAHSYNEQFF.

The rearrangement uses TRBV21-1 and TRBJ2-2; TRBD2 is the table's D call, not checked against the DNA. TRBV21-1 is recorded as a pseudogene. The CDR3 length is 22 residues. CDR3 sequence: CASSKEPEEGLAGEVRTGELFF. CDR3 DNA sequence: TGTGCCAGCAGCAAGGAGCCTGAGGAGGGACTAGCGGGAGAGGTTAGGACCGGGGAGCTGTTTTTT.

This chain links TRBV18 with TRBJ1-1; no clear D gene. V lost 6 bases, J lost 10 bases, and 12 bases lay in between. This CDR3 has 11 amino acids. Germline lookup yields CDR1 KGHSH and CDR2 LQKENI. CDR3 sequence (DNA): TGTGCCAGCTCGCGGTTCACGTTAGCTTTCTTT. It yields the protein CASSRFTLAFF.

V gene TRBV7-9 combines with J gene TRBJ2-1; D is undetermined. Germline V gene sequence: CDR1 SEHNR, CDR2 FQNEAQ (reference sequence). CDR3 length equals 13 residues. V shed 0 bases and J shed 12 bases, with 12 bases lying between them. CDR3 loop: CASSLAASTPQFF. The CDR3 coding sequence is TGTGCCAGCAGCTTAGCGGCCTCCACACCGCAGTTCTTC.

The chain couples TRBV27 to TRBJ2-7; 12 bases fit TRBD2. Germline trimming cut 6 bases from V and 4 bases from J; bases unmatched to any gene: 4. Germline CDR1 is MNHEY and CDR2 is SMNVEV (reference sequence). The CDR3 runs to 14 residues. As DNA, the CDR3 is TGTGCCAGCAGAGGACTAGCGGGGTTTTACGAGCAGTACTTC. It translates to CASRGLAGFYEQYF.

The CDR3 nucleotides are TGTGCCAGCAGTGAACAGGGATCATCTGGAAACACCATATATTTT. Amino acid sequence: CASSEQGSSGNTIYF. V usage is TRBV2 and J usage is TRBJ1-3; the D gene is possibly TRBD1 (5 bases). Trimming stripped 2 bases from V and 1 base from J, with 9 bases between. Germline V gives CDR1 SNHLY, CDR2 FYNNEI. The CDR3 is 15 amino acids. Full variable domain (outside the CDR3, taken from reference TRBV2 and TRBJ1-3): EPEVTQTPSHQVTQMGQEVILRCVPISNHLYFYWYRQILGQKVEFLVSFYNNEISEKSEIFDDQFSVERPDGSNFTLKIRSTKLEDSAMYFCASSEQGSSGNTIYFGEGSWLTVV.

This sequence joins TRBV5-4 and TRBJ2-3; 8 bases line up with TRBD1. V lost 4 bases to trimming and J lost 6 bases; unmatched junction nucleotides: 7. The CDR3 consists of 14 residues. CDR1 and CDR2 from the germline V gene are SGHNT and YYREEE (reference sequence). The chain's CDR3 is CASSLRTGRDTQYF. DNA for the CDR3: TGTGCCAGCAGCCTCCGGACAGGGCGGGATACGCAGTATTTT.

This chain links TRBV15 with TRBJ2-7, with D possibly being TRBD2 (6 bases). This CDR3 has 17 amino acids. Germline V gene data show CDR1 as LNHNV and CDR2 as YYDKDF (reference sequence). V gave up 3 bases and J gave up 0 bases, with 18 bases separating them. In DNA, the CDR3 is TGTGCCACCAGCAGGACGGGGGTCCGAGGATCCTCCTACGAGCAGTACTTC. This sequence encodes CATSRTGVRGSSYEQYF.